This note documents a single T cell receptor (beta chain) sequence. The sample holds one count of this clone. It has no known antigen specificity. No base-level quality is on record; no much larger clone is a single base apart. These data belong to a study of blood T cell repertoires in COVID-19 (dated by TCRdb to about 2020). Turning to the overall study: Collaborator samples came from the United States, Italy and Spain and covered acute and convalescent phases of COVID-19. The prospective study material was composed of cDNA or gDNA derived from T cells, B-cell-depleted T cells, or PBMCs. Subjects who had been exposed to COVID-19, were actively infected with it, or had recovered from it provided the deeply sampled blood TCRbeta repertoires that made up the dataset. The repertoires were released in a freely available public database meant as a resource for research on the immune response to SARS-CoV-2. The samples were drawn from the first 160 participants of the ongoing ImmuneRACE study and from about 1,200 subjects provided by 6 global collaborators. Sample metadata almost always included a de-identified subject ID, COVID-19 status, age in years and sex. HLA class I and class II types, where available, came from metadata supplied by the sample provider rather than from assay-based typing.

Overall results and qualifications from the work: The quantity of clinical and demographic metadata differed by source and by participant and was supplied without curation.

In Seattle, one collaborating source enrolled patients while the infection was active and tracked those patients longitudinally over the course of disease. Whole blood was collected in K2EDTA tubes by collaborating institutions according to the institutions' own protocols. For TCRbeta analysis, collaborators shipped samples in one of three forms: frozen whole blood, isolated PBMCs, or DNA extracted from either of those sample types. TCRbeta CDR3 regions were amplified from genomic DNA by means of the immunoSEQ Assay, a bias-controlled multiplex PCR. Concerning the study's data processing: Nucleated cell counts per sample were estimated from amplification of reference gene primers within the assay. Sequence reads were collapsed and filtered to measure the absolute abundance of every unique TCRbeta CDR3 rearrangement. For each sample, productive Simpson clonality was calculated as the square root of Simpson's diversity index over productive rearrangements. Here the immuneACCESS table is served through TCRdb, limited to in-frame sequences with V and J called. Missing clones are a known gap in these copies; in checked studies unresolved V genes cover under half, and the rest lacks a known reason. V, J and clone size reflect that table, while D and trimming were determined from the DNA. In this sample the table shows 200,000 to 300,000 clones, more than 85% of which occur a single time. The leading ten clones occupy approximately 2.5% of the sample.

Compared with germline, V lacks 5 bases and J lacks 0 bases; bases without a gene match: 8. Sequences MNHNY (CDR1) and SVGAGI (CDR2) are obtained from the germline V gene (reference sequence). The CDR3 runs 17 residues from the cysteine to the phenylalanine. The read is trimmed to its CDR3 DNA, 51 bases read in frame from base 1. The TCR was taken from a person under 30 with COVID-19, enrolled during active disease. This sequence uses TRBV6-6 and TRBJ2-2; 8 bases in the junction line up with TRBD1. Sequencing was done on a sample of peripheral blood. The nucleotide sequence reads TGTGCCAGCAGTCCCCTCAGACAGGGGCCGAACACCGGGGAGCTGTTTTTT. Its coded protein is CASSPLRQGPNTGELFF.